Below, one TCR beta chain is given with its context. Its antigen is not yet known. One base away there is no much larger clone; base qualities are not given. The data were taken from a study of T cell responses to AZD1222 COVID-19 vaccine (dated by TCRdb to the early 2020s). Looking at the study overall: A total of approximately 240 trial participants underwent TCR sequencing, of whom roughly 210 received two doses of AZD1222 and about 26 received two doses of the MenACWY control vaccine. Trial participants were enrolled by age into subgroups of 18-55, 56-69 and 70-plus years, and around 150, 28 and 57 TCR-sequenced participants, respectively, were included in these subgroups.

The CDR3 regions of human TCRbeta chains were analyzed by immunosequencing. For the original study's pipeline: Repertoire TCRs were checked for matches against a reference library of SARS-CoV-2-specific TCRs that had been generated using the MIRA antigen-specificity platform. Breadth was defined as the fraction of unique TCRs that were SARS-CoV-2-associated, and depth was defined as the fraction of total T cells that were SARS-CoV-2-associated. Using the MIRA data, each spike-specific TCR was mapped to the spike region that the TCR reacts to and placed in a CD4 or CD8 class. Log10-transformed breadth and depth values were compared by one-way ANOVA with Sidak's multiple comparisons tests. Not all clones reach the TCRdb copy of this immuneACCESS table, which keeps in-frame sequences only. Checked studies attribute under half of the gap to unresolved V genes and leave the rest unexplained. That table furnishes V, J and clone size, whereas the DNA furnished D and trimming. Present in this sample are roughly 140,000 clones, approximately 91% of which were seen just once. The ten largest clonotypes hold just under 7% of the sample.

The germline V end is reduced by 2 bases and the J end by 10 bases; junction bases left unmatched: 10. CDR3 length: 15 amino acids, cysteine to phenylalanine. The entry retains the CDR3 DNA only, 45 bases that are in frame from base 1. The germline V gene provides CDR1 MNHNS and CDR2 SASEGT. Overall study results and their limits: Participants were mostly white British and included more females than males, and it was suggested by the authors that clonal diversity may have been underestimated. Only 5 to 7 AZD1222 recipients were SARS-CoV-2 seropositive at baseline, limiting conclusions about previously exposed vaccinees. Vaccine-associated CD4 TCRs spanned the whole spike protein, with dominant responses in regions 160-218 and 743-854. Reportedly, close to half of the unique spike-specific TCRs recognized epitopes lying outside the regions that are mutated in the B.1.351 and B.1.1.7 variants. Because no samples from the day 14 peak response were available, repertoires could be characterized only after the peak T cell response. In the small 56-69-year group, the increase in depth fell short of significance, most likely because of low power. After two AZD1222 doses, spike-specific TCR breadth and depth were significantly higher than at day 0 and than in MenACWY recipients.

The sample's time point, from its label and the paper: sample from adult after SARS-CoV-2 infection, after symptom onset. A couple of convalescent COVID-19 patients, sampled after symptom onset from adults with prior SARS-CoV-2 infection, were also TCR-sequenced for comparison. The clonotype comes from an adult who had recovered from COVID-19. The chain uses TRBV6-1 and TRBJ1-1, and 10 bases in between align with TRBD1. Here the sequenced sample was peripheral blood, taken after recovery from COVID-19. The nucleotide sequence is TGTGCCAGCAGTGAAAAGGGGGGACAGGGGATTAGAGCTTTCTTT. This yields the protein CASSEKGGQGIRAFF.